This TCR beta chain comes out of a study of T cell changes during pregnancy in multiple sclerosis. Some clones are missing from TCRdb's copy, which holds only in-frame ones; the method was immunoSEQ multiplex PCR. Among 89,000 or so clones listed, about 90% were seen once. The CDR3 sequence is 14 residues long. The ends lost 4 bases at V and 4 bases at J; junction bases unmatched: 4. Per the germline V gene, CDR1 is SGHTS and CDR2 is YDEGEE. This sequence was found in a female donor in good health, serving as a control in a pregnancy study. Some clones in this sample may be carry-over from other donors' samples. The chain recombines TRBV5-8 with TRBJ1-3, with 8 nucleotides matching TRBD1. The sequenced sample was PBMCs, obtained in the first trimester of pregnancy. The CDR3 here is CASSPRDRGNTIYF. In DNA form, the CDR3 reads TGTGCCAGCAGCCCCCGGGACAGGGGAAACACCATATATTTT.